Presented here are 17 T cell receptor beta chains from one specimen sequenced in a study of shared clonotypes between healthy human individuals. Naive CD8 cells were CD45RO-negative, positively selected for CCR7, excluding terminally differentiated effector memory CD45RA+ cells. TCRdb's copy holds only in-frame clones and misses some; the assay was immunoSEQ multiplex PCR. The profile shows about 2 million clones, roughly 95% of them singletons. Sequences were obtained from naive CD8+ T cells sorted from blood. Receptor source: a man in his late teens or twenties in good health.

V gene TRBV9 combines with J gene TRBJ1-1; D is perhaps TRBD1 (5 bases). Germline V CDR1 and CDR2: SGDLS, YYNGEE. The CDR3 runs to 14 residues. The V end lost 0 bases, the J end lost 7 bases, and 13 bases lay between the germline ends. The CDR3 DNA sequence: TGTGCCAGCAGCGTAGCGGGGGGTACGGGTGAAGCTTTCTTT. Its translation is CASSVAGGTGEAFF.

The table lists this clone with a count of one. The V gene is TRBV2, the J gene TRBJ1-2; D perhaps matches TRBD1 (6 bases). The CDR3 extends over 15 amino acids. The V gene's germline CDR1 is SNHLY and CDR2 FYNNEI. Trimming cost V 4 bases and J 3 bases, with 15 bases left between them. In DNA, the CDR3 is TGTGCCAGCAGTGGGGTTCGGGGGGCCTACTATGGCTACACCTTC. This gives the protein CASSGVRGAYYGYTF.

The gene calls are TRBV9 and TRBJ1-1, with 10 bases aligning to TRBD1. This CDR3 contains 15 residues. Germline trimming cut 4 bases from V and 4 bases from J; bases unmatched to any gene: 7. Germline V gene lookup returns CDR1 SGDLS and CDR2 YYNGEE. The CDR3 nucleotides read TGTGCCAGCAGCTTGGGGACAGGGGCGGCCACTGAAGCTTTCTTT. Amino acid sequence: CASSLGTGAATEAFF.

The CDR3: CASSQGGVGSYEQYF. The DNA for the CDR3 is TGCGCCAGCAGCCAAGGTGGCGTAGGCTCCTACGAGCAGTACTTC. The chain recombines TRBV4-1 with TRBJ2-7; the D is unclear. The germline CDR1 and CDR2 sequences are MGHRA and YSYEKL. V was trimmed by 1 base and J by 0 bases, leaving 10 bases between them. This CDR3 has 15 residues.

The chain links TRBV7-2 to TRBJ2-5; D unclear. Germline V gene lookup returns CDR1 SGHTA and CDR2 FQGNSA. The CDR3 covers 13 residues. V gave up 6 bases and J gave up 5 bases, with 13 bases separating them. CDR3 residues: CASRPTEYETQYF. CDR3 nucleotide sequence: TGTGCCAGCAGACCTACTGAGTACGAGACCCAGTACTTC.

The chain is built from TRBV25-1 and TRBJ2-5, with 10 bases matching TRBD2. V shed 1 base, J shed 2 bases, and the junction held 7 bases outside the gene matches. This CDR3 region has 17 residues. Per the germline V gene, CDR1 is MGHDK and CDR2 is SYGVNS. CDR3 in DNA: TGTGCCAGCAGTGAATGGGTAGCGGGGGGCTCGCAAGAGACCCAGTACTTC. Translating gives CASSEWVAGGSQETQYF. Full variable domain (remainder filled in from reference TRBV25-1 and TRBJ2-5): EADIYQTPRYLVIGTGKKITLECSQTMGHDKMYWYQQDPGMELHLIHYSYGVNSTEKGDLSSESTVSRIRTEHFPLTLESARPSHTSQYLCASSEWVAGGSQETQYFGPGTRLLVL.

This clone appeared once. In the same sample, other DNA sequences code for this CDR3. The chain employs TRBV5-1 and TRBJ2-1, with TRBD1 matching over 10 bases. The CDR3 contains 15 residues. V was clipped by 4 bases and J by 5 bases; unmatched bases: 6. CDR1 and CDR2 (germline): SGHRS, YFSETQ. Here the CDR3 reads CASSLGQGYDNEQFF. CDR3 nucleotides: TGCGCCAGCAGCCTGGGACAGGGGTATGACAATGAGCAGTTCTTC.

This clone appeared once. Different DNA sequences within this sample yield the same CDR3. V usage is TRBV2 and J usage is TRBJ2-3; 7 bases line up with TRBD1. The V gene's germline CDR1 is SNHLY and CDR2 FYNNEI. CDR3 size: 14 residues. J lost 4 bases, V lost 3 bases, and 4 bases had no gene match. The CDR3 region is CASSERQGPDTQYF. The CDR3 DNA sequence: TGTGCCAGCAGTGAGCGACAGGGCCCAGATACGCAGTATTTT.

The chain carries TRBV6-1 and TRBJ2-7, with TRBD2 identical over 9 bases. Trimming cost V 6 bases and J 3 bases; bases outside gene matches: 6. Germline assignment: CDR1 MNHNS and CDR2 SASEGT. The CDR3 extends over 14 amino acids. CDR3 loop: CASSLSGSFYEQYF. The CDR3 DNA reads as TGTGCCAGCAGCCTTAGCGGGAGTTTCTACGAGCAGTACTTC.

CDR3 sequence (DNA): TGTGCCAGCAGCAAAGTTAAGTTTGAGACCCAGTACTTC. Residues: CASSKVKFETQYF. The chain employs TRBV7-8 and TRBJ2-5; D unclear. The CDR3 has 13 residues. V lost 5 bases and J lost 5, with 12 bases in between. Germline V CDR1 and CDR2: SGHVS, FQNEAQ.

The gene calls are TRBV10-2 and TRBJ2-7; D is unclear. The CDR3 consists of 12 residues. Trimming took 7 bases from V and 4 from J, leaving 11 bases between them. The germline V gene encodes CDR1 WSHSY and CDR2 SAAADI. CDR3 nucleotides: TGCGCCAGCACGGATTTTGGTTACGAGCAGTACTTC. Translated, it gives CASTDFGYEQYF.

Written as DNA, the CDR3 is TGTGCCAGCGGCCTAGCTAGCGGGGCTTCCGGGGAGCTGTTTTTT. It translates to CASGLASGASGELFF. The rearrangement uses TRBV7-3 and TRBJ2-2, with 9 bases aligning to TRBD2. Germline V CDR1 and CDR2: SGHTA, FQGTGA. The CDR3 is 15 amino acids. The trim removed 8 bases at V and 6 bases at J, leaving 10 bases unmatched. The full variable domain, with the rest looked up from reference TRBV7-3 and TRBJ2-2, is GAGVSQTPSNKVTEKGKYVELRCDPISGHTALYWYRQSLGQGPEFLIYFQGTGAADDSGLPNDRFFAVRPEGSVSTLKIQRTERGDSAVYLCASGLASGASGELFFGEGSRLTVL.

This CDR3 is CASSVFGVDEQFF. Written as DNA, the CDR3 is TGTGCCAGCAGCGTATTTGGTGTGGATGAGCAGTTCTTC. The gene calls are TRBV9 and TRBJ2-1, with unresolved D. CDR1 and CDR2 (germline): SGDLS, YYNGEE. The CDR3 extends over 13 amino acids. The germline V and J ends were trimmed by 1 base and 8 bases, with 10 bases remaining between them.

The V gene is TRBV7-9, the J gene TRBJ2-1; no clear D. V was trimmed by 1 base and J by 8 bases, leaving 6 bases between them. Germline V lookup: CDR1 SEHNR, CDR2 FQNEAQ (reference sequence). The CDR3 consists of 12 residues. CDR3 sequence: CASSLVSYEQFF. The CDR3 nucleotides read TGTGCCAGCAGCTTAGTTAGTTATGAGCAGTTCTTC.

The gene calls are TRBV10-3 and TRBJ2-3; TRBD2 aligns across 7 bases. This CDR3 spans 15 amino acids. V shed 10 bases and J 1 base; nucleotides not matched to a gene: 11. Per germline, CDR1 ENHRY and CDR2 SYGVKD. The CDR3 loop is CATSGREPGTDTQYF. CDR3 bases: TGTGCCACCTCTGGGCGGGAGCCGGGCACAGATACGCAGTATTTT.

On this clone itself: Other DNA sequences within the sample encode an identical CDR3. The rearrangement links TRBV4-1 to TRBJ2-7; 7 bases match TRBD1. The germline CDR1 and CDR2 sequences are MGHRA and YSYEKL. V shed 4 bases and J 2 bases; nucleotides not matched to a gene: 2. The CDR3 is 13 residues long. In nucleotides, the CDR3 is TGCGCCAGCAGCCTAGGGACAGCCTACGAGCAGTACTTC. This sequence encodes CASSLGTAYEQYF.

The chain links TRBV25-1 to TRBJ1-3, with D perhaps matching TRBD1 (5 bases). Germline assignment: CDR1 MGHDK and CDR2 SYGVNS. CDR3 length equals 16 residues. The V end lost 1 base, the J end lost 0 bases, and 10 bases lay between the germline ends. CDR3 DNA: TGTGCCAGCAGTGAATGGCAGGGCAACTCTGGAAACACCATATATTTT. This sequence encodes CASSEWQGNSGNTIYF.